This TCR beta chain appears in the sequencing data of a study of T-cell memory formation after mild COVID-19 (dated by TCRdb to about 2021). For the study in its entirety: Most TCR sequence clusters were specific to one of the two donors. In two donors, T-cell clones that expanded and contracted after mild COVID-19 were tracked by sequencing TCRalpha and TCRbeta repertoires over time. Two young, previously healthy adult volunteers made up the cohort, one male and one female. The full study reports these points: Only two mild cases were covered in the study, and larger cohorts including severe cases with pre-infection samples were considered necessary. The detection of some responding clones in pre-infection memory suggests that pre-existing cross-reactive memory T cells joined the SARS-CoV-2 response. Contracting CD4+ clones turned up mainly in the CM and EM memory subsets, whereas EMRA was where CD8+ clones were enriched. Clones contracting from day 15 to 85 had balanced CD4/CD8 phenotypes, while a second wave expanding from day 15 to 37 was biased towards CD4+. SARS-CoV-2 specificity of the second-wave clones peaking on day 37 was not confirmed.

TCRdb records Illumina NovaSeq 6000 as the sequencer. TCRalpha and TCRbeta cDNA libraries were constructed by 5'RACE with constant-segment primers, with sample barcodes and unique molecular identifiers being introduced. RNA was extracted from every sample with Trizol reagent. Amplification of the libraries took two PCR steps, and the second step added a second sample barcode plus Illumina TruSeq adapters. Sequencing of the libraries was done on an Illumina NovaSeq, producing 2 x 150 bp paired-end reads. Regarding the original processing steps: Demultiplexing of reads and collapsing into UMI-guided consensus sequences were performed with migec v1.2.7. Using mixcr v2.1.11, UMI consensuses were aligned to TRA and TRB V and J templates and then assembled into clonotypes. Clonotypes were classified as expanded or contracted when called significant by both edgeR and NoisET, with noise models trained on biological replicates. For edgeR calls, a false discovery rate-adjusted p below 0.01 and a log2 fold-change threshold of 1 were applied. As an exploratory analysis of dynamics, max-normalized trajectories of the 1000 most abundant clonotypes were examined with PCA combined with hierarchical clustering. Separately sequenced CD4+ and CD8+ repertoires were used to assign a CD4 or CD8 phenotype to each responding clone. In-frame beta chains were kept once TCRdb had trimmed the public reads at Q25 with fastp and called clones with MiXCR. CDR3 protein duplicates are merged, each entry listing the most common genes and DNA. What appears here as the V and J calls and clone size reflects TCRdb's work, not the paper's. A total of some 300,000 distinct CDR3 sequences appear in this sample, around a fifth of them only once. Of the sample, approximately 22% falls within the top ten clones.

From its cysteine to its phenylalanine, the CDR3 spans 14 amino acids. Here the CDR3 DNA is all that survives: 42 bases in frame from base 1. The germline ends are 9 bases apart after V is trimmed by 0 bases and J by 4 bases. Looking up the germline V gene yields CDR1 LGHNA and CDR2 YSLEER. Ficoll-Paque density gradient centrifugation was the method used to isolate PBMCs. A note on this clonotype: No cognate antigen has been identified for it. Base qualities are not recorded, but no much larger clone differs from it by a single base.

The chain is assembled from TRBV4-3 and TRBJ2-5; the D gene cannot be named for sure. The sequenced sample was PBMCs or a T cell subset sorted from them (not recorded which). The TCR originated in a man younger than 30 who had mild COVID-19 (a few samples of this study predate the infection). The sample titles of this study are shuffled in the database, so cell type and time point are left out; the donor was told from shared clones. The CDR3 protein is CASSQDNWGETQYF. The DNA sequence reads TGCGCCAGCAGCCAAGATAACTGGGGAGAGACCCAGTACTTC.